These 32 T cell receptor beta chains were sequenced from one sample in a study of immune heterogeneity within non-small cell lung tumors. Genomic DNA from bulk tumor acted as the template, and around 0.55 ug was loaded per sample. Several biopsies were spaced far apart within each primary tumor and obtained as surgery took place. Patients had untreated, newly diagnosed non-small cell lung cancer and underwent curative surgery. It was a multiplex PCR that amplified TCR beta CDR3, with 32 V and 13 J primers. One entry per CDR3 protein results from TCRdb running MiXCR on the multiplex PCR reads. The table has approximately 31,000 distinct CDR3 sequences, around 30% seen once. Sequencing was carried out using lung tumor tissue. These receptors were collected from a middle-aged man with non-small cell lung cancer.

On this clonotype: A much larger clone lies one base from this, so it may be a read error. The rearrangement joins TRBV6-5 to TRBJ1-2, with a possible D match to TRBD1 (5 bases). Germline assignment: CDR1 MNHEY and CDR2 SVGAGI. The V end was cut by 4 bases, the J end by 2 bases, with 23 bases between. CDR3 length equals 18 residues. Here the CDR3 DNA reads TGTGCCAGCAGTTCTACCCGACAGACCTCCCCGGAAAACTATGGCTACACCTTC. This encodes CASSSTRQTSPENYGYTF.

V usage is TRBV5-6 and J usage is TRBJ1-5; D is perhaps TRBD1 (5 bases). The CDR3 extends over 19 amino acids. The germline V gene encodes CDR1 SGHDT and CDR2 YYEEEE. The CDR3 is CSSSLQTRVRGEGIQPQHF. The CDR3 coding sequence is TGTTCTAGCAGCTTGCAAACCCGCGTACGTGGGGAGGGGATACAGCCCCAGCATTTT.

This clonotype was seen a handful of times. The V gene is TRBV18, the J gene TRBJ2-7; TRBD2 agrees at 10 bases. CDR3 length: 14 residues. The V segment lost 3 bases and the J segment 2 bases; nucleotides outside the gene matches: 1. Germline V gene data show CDR1 as KGHSH and CDR2 as LQKENI. In DNA, the CDR3 is TGTGCCAGCTCACCCGGGACTAGCGCCTACGAGCAGTACTTC. Its protein is CASSPGTSAYEQYF.

By sample fraction, this clonotype is medium-sized (0.01 to 0.1%). The chain links TRBV4-1 to TRBJ1-5, with TRBD1 identical over 7 bases. Trimming cost V 5 bases and J 1 base; bases outside gene matches: 2. Per germline, CDR1 MGHRA and CDR2 YSYEKL. The CDR3 extends over 14 amino acids. CDR3: CASSAGGSNQPQHF. CDR3 bases: TGCGCCAGCAGCGCAGGGGGGAGCAATCAGCCCCAGCATTTT.

In DNA, the CDR3 is TGTGCCAGCAGCCCAACATCGGGGGGTAGTGAGCAGTTCTTC. Protein product: CASSPTSGGSEQFF. This chain uses TRBV11-1 with TRBJ2-1, with 7 bases aligning to TRBD2. Germline V gene sequence: CDR1 SGHAT, CDR2 FQDESV (reference sequence). Unmatched junction bases numbered 10, after V lost 5 bases and J lost 9 bases. This CDR3 contains 14 residues.

By frequency in the sample, this clonotype is medium-sized. The chain couples TRBV18 to TRBJ2-7; 9 bases are a match to TRBD2. The CDR3 spans 15 residues. Germline loops: CDR1 KGHSH, CDR2 LQKENI. V shed 3 bases and J 4 bases; nucleotides not matched to a gene: 7. The CDR3 DNA sequence: TGTGCCAGCTCACCTGGGACTAGCTCCCGGTACGAGCAGTACTTC. Its translation is CASSPGTSSRYEQYF.

As to this clonotype: This may arise from a read error, as a much more abundant clone is one base away. The chain uses TRBV11-3 and TRBJ2-7; the match to TRBD2 covers 13 bases. The CDR3 spans 15 residues. Germline CDR1 is SGHNT and CDR2 is YENEEA. In DNA form, the CDR3 reads TGTGACAGCAGCCCGGGACTAGCGGGACTATACGAGCAGTACTTC. Translation gives CDSSPGLAGLYEQYF.

This clonotype is labeled medium-sized. The chain uses TRBV20-1 and TRBJ2-7; D may match TRBD1 or TRBD2 (5 bases each). The CDR3 is 15 residues long. Germline CDR1 reads DFQATT; CDR2 reads SNEGSKA (reference sequence). V was trimmed by 0 bases and J by 7 bases, leaving 19 bases between them. The CDR3 region has the DNA TGCAGTGCTAGAGAGGGGGTGGGAACCACTTTAGAGCAGTACTTC. Protein sequence: CSAREGVGTTLEQYF.

A remark on this clonotype: The junction does not match germline at one end; this may be a read error. CDR3 sequence: CPSGLGAKNIQYF. The CDR3 bases are TGTCCTAGTGGTTTGGGAGCCAAAAACATTCAGTACTTC. The chain employs TRBV12-5 and TRBJ2-4; D unclear. CDR3 length equals 13 residues. Germline V gives CDR1 LGHNT, CDR2 FRNRAP.

This rearrangement joins TRBV4-1 to TRBJ1-1; 7 positions agree with TRBD1. The trim removed 2 bases at V and 1 base at J, leaving 4 bases unmatched. The germline CDR1 and CDR2 sequences are MGHRA and YSYEKL. This CDR3 spans 15 amino acids. CDR3 nucleotide sequence: TGCGCCAGCAGCCAAACAGGGGCTGGGAACACTGAAGCTTTCTTT. Translation gives CASSQTGAGNTEAFF.

A note on this clonotype: A much larger clone lies one base from this, so it may be a read error. The genes are TRBV20-1 and TRBJ1-2; no reliable D call. Germline V gene data show CDR1 as DFQATT and CDR2 as SNEGSKA (reference sequence). The CDR3 spans 15 residues. This CDR3 is CGATVGQADNYGYTF. In nucleotides, the CDR3 is TGCGGTGCCACAGTCGGGCAGGCCGATAACTATGGCTACACCTTC.

This clonotype was counted many times. The chain is built from TRBV6-2 or TRBV6-3 and TRBJ2-5; 12 bases are a match to TRBD2. V was clipped by 3 bases and J by 1 base; unmatched bases: 3. The CDR3 contains 16 residues. Germline CDR1 MNHEY, CDR2 SVGEGT. The CDR3 protein is CASSYGLAGLQETQYF. The CDR3 coding sequence is TGTGCCAGCAGTTATGGACTAGCGGGACTCCAAGAGACCCAGTACTTC.

Regarding this clonotype: This clone may be a read error of a much larger clone one base away. CDR3 sequence: CASRLGGDQPQHF. As DNA, the CDR3 is TGTGCCAGCAGGTTAGGGGGGGATCAGCCCCAGCATTTT. This chain joins TRBV7-3 and TRBJ1-5, with D possibly matching TRBD1 (6 bases). The CDR3 length is 13 residues. The germline V gene encodes CDR1 SGHTA and CDR2 FQGTGA. The V end lost 6 bases, the J end lost 5 bases, and 11 bases lay between the germline ends.

Many counts were recorded for this clonotype. The chain couples TRBV15 to TRBJ1-1; unclear D gene. The germline V gene encodes CDR1 LNHNV and CDR2 YYDKDF (reference sequence). This CDR3 is 13 amino acids long. V lost 5 bases to trimming and J lost 0 bases, with 7 bases between them. In DNA form, the CDR3 reads TGTGCCACCAGCTCCAGAGTGAACACTGAAGCTTTCTTT. This codes for CATSSRVNTEAFF.

V gene TRBV5-1 combines with J gene TRBJ2-7, with TRBD2 identical over 9 bases. Germline CDR1 SGHRS, CDR2 YFSETQ. Trimming cost V 5 bases and J 2 bases; bases outside gene matches: 5. The CDR3 has 14 residues. The CDR3 loop is CASRVGLATYEQYF. CDR3 coding DNA: TGCGCCAGCAGAGTCGGACTAGCGACCTACGAGCAGTACTTC.

A remark on this clonotype: Given a much more abundant clone one base away, this may be a read error. This chain uses TRBV19 with TRBJ2-3; 8 bases are shared with TRBD2. V trimming: 7 bases; J trimming: 6 bases; junction bases outside the gene matches: 18. This CDR3 spans 17 amino acids. In germline, CDR1 is LNHDA, CDR2 SQIVND (reference sequence). The CDR3 DNA sequence: TGTGCCAGTACCCCCCGGACTAGCTGGAGGGGAGGGGATACGCAGTATTTT. Protein product: CASTPRTSWRGGDTQYF.

V and J are TRBV2 and TRBJ2-3; TRBD1 agrees at 9 bases. V was pared by 1 base and J by 4 bases, with 9 bases of the junction left unmatched. The CDR3 totals 17 residues. Germline loops: CDR1 SNHLY, CDR2 FYNNEI. The CDR3 nucleotides read TGTGCCAGCAGTGAAGTGCATGGGACAGGGAAGGCAGATACGCAGTATTTT. Translation: CASSEVHGTGKADTQYF.

This sequence joins TRBV20-1 and TRBJ2-1; D perhaps matches TRBD2 (7 bases). V lost 5 bases to trimming and J lost 7 bases, with 18 bases between them. The CDR3 length is 14 residues. Per the germline V gene, CDR1 is DFQATT and CDR2 is SNEGSKA (reference sequence). Written as DNA, the CDR3 is TGCAGTGCTGCGGGGGATTACAGGGTTAATGAGCAGTTCTTC. Translating gives CSAAGDYRVNEQFF.

Relative to its sample, this clonotype is medium-sized. The CDR3 DNA follows: TGCAGTGCTAGGGGGACTAGCGGGATGGGCACAGATACGCAGTATTTT. This sequence encodes CSARGTSGMGTDTQYF. V is TRBV20-1 and J is TRBJ2-3; TRBD2 matches 13 bases. J was trimmed by 1 base and V by 3 bases; bases with no gene match: 4. Germline V gene lookup returns CDR1 DFQATT and CDR2 SNEGSKA (reference sequence). The CDR3 sequence is 16 residues long.

This clonotype was recorded a few times. This sequence joins TRBV25-1 and TRBJ2-6, with TRBD2 as a possible D gene (6 bases). Trimming shortened V by 1 base and J by 0 bases, and 10 bases separated the two germline ends. Germline CDR1 MGHDK, CDR2 SYGVNS. This CDR3 has 17 residues. For the CDR3, the DNA is TGTGCCAGCAGTGAATGGGACTTTTACTCTGGGGCCAACGTCCTGACTTTC. This sequence encodes CASSEWDFYSGANVLTF.

This clonotype has a count of ten or more. This rearrangement joins TRBV9 to TRBJ2-1; D might be TRBD1 (5 bases). V was clipped by 0 bases and J by 0 bases, with 22 bases between them. Germline-derived CDR1 and CDR2 are SGDLS and YYNGEE. The CDR3 extends over 20 amino acids. The CDR3 DNA reads TGTGCCAGCAGCGTAGCTGCAGGGCCCGAACTGAAGAGCTCCTACAATGAGCAGTTCTTC. This gives the protein CASSVAAGPELKSSYNEQFF.

This clonotype was found many times. V usage is TRBV11-2 and J usage is TRBJ1-2, with 7 bases aligning to TRBD1. This CDR3 has 15 residues. V shed 1 base and J 0 bases; nucleotides not matched to a gene: 2. Germline V gives CDR1 SGHAT, CDR2 FQNNGV. The CDR3 loop reads CASSLAGQPNYGYTF. CDR3 in DNA: TGTGCCAGCAGCTTAGCGGGACAGCCTAACTATGGCTACACCTTC.

Ten or more counts support this clonotype. The chain combines TRBV6-1 with TRBJ2-7, with D perhaps being TRBD1 or TRBD2 (6 bases each). V gave up 7 bases and J gave up 3 bases, with 7 bases separating them. The CDR3 sequence is 11 residues long. Germline lookup yields CDR1 MNHNS and CDR2 SASEGT. The CDR3 here is CASKGGYEQYF. CDR3 DNA sequence: TGTGCCAGCAAGGGGGGCTACGAGCAGTACTTC.

This clonotype was detected many times. The V and J genes are TRBV13 and TRBJ1-1; possibly TRBD1 for D (6 bases). The germline V and J ends were trimmed by 6 bases and 4 bases, with 15 bases remaining between them. Germline CDR1 is PRHDT and CDR2 is FYEKMQ (reference sequence). There are 14 residues in the CDR3. For the CDR3, the DNA is TGTGCCAGCAGTCGGAGGACAGATCTCACTGAAGCTTTCTTT. Translating gives CASSRRTDLTEAFF.

This chain connects TRBV6-1 to TRBJ1-1; D unresolved. V lost 6 bases and J lost 4, with 12 bases in between. Germline V gene data show CDR1 as MNHNS and CDR2 as SASEGT. The CDR3 is made up of 13 amino acids. The chain's CDR3 is CASSLIVSTEAFF. CDR3 nucleotide sequence: TGTGCCAGCAGCCTCATCGTATCCACTGAAGCTTTCTTT.

Turning to this clonotype: A read error may explain this, as a much larger clone is one base away. The V gene is TRBV28, the J gene TRBJ1-5; 8 positions agree with TRBD1. Germline trimming cut 5 bases from V and 3 bases from J; bases unmatched to any gene: 9. Germline V gives CDR1 MDHEN, CDR2 SYDVKM. The CDR3 has 16 amino acids. For the CDR3, the DNA is TGTGCCAGCAGTGAGGAGGGACAGGCCTTCAATCAGCCCCAGCATTTT. Translated: CASSEEGQAFNQPQHF. Drawing the rest from reference TRBV28 and TRBJ1-5, the complete variable domain is DVKVTQSSRYLVKRTGEKVFLECVQDMDHENMFWYRQDPGLGLRLIYFSYDVKMKEKGDIPEGYSVSREKKERFSLILESASTNQTSMYLCASSEEGQAFNQPQHFGDGTRLSIL.

This clonotype was observed many times. V gene TRBV7-3 combines with J gene TRBJ2-7; 7 nucleotides match TRBD1. Per the germline V gene, CDR1 is SGHTA and CDR2 is FQGTGA. This CDR3 is 14 amino acids long. Trimming took 2 bases from V and 2 from J; bases not matched to a gene: 3. CDR3 sequence: CASSLGDRTYEQYF. The CDR3 DNA reads TGTGCCAGCAGCTTAGGGGACAGAACCTACGAGCAGTACTTC.

Concerning this clonotype: One junction end disagrees with the germline gene, perhaps due to a read error. DNA for the CDR3: TGCGCCAGTAGCCAAGCCGATAGCTGGTCCCACGAGCAGTACTTC. It specifies CASSQADSWSHEQYF. The J gene is TRBJ2-7, the V gene TRBV4-1; D gene ambiguous. The CDR3 spans 15 residues. CDR1 and CDR2 from the germline V gene are MGHRA and YSYEKL.

This chain connects TRBV7-3 to TRBJ2-5; D is perhaps TRBD2 (6 bases). CDR1 is SGHTA, CDR2 FQGTGA, per germline. There are 20 residues in the CDR3. V lost 5 bases, J lost 1 base, and 29 bases lay in between. Written as DNA, the CDR3 is TGTGCCAGCAGCCCCCCTGTGGTAGCGGAAAAGACAATTCCCCAAGAGACCCAGTACTTC. This gives the protein CASSPPVVAEKTIPQETQYF.

Regarding this clonotype: Given a much more abundant clone one base away, this may be a read error. The CDR3 region has the DNA TGCAGTGCTCCAAACAGGGGATTGCGTAATTCACCCCTCCACTTT. Encoded protein: CSAPNRGLRNSPLHF. The chain employs TRBV20-1 and TRBJ1-6, with 7 bases aligning to TRBD1. With V trimmed by 5 bases and J by 6 bases, 10 bases remained unmatched. This CDR3 region has 15 residues. Germline loops: CDR1 DFQATT, CDR2 SNEGSKA (reference sequence).

This clonotype has ten or more counts. Here the CDR3 DNA reads TGTGCCAGCAGCTCAGGGGCGGGGGATACGCAGTATTTT. Translated, it gives CASSSGAGDTQYF. The V gene is TRBV11-1, the J gene TRBJ2-3, with D tentatively TRBD1 or TRBD2 (6 bases each). The CDR3 has 13 residues. Per germline, CDR1 SGHAT and CDR2 FQDESV (reference sequence). V lost 4 bases to trimming and J lost 6 bases, with 11 bases between them.

Points on this clonotype: This may stem from a read error, because a much larger clone lies one nucleotide away. The V and J genes are TRBV11-2 and TRBJ1-6; D is ambiguous. The CDR3 length is 13 residues. Germline V gene data show CDR1 as SGHAT and CDR2 as FQNNGV. V dropped 2 bases and J dropped 11 bases, with 10 bases sitting between them. CDR3 DNA sequence: TGTGCCAGCAGCTTAAATTCCACAACACCCCTCCACTTT. This sequence encodes CASSLNSTTPLHF.